The next 28 T cell receptor beta chains were all read from a single sample in a study of T cell responses to AZD1222 COVID-19 vaccine. Clones were read by immunoSEQ multiplex PCR, and TCRdb kept only the in-frame ones, dropping some. This table holds about 140,000 clones, around 88% found once. Sequencing was performed on peripheral blood, taken on day 0 of AZD1222 vaccination. Receptor source: an adult in good health.

V and J are TRBV19 and TRBJ1-2; 9 positions agree with TRBD1. This CDR3 has 17 amino acids. Looked up from germline, CDR1 is LNHDA and CDR2 is SQIVND (reference sequence). V gave up 5 bases and J gave up 8 bases; unmatched junction bases: 18. CDR3 DNA: TGTGCCAGTAGTCTCCCAGCCACCGGGACAGGGTTTTTGGGCTACACCTTC. Its protein is CASSLPATGTGFLGYTF.

This chain joins TRBV6-5 and TRBJ2-1; 8 bases line up with TRBD2. CDR1 is MNHEY and CDR2 is SVGAGI in the germline V gene. The CDR3 has 15 amino acids. V lost 9 bases to trimming and J lost 6 bases; unmatched junction nucleotides: 13. In DNA form, the CDR3 reads TGTGCCAGGTCCGGGGGGGCGTCTCTTTCCAATGAGCAGTTCTTC. This gives the protein CARSGGASLSNEQFF.

This chain uses TRBV7-3 with TRBJ2-1; D is unresolved. The germline V gene encodes CDR1 SGHTA and CDR2 FQGTGA. The CDR3 covers 14 residues. Trimming stripped 8 bases from V and 7 bases from J, with 18 bases between. CDR3 in amino acids: CASREGPFGNEQFF. The CDR3 DNA sequence: TGTGCCAGCCGTGAAGGACCCTTTGGTAATGAGCAGTTCTTC.

This chain uses TRBV28 with TRBJ1-3, with D unresolved. Germline V CDR1 and CDR2: MDHEN, SYDVKM. The CDR3 runs 16 residues. Trimming removed 2 bases from V and 0 bases from J, with 11 bases in between. The CDR3 spells CASSLAGDRSGNTIYF. DNA of the CDR3: TGTGCCAGCAGTTTAGCCGGCGATCGCTCTGGAAACACCATATATTTT. Full variable domain (outside the CDR3, taken from reference TRBV28 and TRBJ1-3): DVKVTQSSRYLVKRTGEKVFLECVQDMDHENMFWYRQDPGLGLRLIYFSYDVKMKEKGDIPEGYSVSREKKERFSLILESASTNQTSMYLCASSLAGDRSGNTIYFGEGSWLTVV.

This chain connects TRBV19 to TRBJ1-3; 7 bases line up with TRBD1. Germline CDR1 is LNHDA and CDR2 is SQIVND (reference sequence). The ends lost 5 bases at V and 0 bases at J; junction bases unmatched: 10. The CDR3 runs 17 residues. CDR3 nucleotides: TGTGCCAGTAGTCTCGACAGGGACGTAAGCTCTGGAAACACCATATATTTT. Translated, it gives CASSLDRDVSSGNTIYF.

The rearrangement uses TRBV27 and TRBJ2-7; TRBD2 aligns across 12 bases. Germline V gives CDR1 MNHEY, CDR2 SMNVEV (reference sequence). V trimming: 6 bases; J trimming: 4 bases; junction bases outside the gene matches: 13. The CDR3 spans 17 residues. In nucleotides, the CDR3 is TGTGCCAGCAGCTCAAGGAGACTAGCGGGAGATTTTTACGAGCAGTACTTC. Translating it yields CASSSRRLAGDFYEQYF.

In its sample, this clone is medium-sized. This sequence joins TRBV10-1 and TRBJ2-7, with D uncertain. V was trimmed by 6 bases and J by 2 bases, leaving 11 bases between them. Germline V gene lookup returns CDR1 WNHNN and CDR2 SYGVQD (reference sequence). The CDR3 consists of 13 residues. The CDR3 sequence: CASRDLPPYEQYF. CDR3 nucleotides: TGCGCCAGCAGGGATCTTCCACCCTACGAGCAGTACTTC.

J is TRBJ2-2 and V is TRBV11-3; D call uncertain. The germline CDR1 and CDR2 sequences are SGHNT and YENEEA. The CDR3 runs to 18 residues. The V gene lost 1 base and the J gene lost 6 bases, with 21 bases spanning the gap. The CDR3 DNA is TGTGCCAGCAGCTTAGTGTCCCGCCAAGGGTTGGCGGCCGGGGAGCTGTTTTTT. It encodes CASSLVSRQGLAAGELFF.

The chain combines TRBV7-9 with TRBJ1-3; D is ambiguous. This CDR3 has 15 amino acids. Germline V lookup: CDR1 SEHNR, CDR2 FQNEAQ (reference sequence). With 5 bases removed from V and 4 bases from J, the gap between germline ends came to 15 bases. The CDR3 loop reads CASSHPGYTGNTIYF. The CDR3 region has the DNA TGTGCCAGCAGCCACCCGGGATACACCGGAAACACCATATATTTT.

The chain carries TRBV5-5 and TRBJ2-3, with TRBD2 matching over 10 bases. J lost 6 bases, V lost 0 bases, and 7 bases had no gene match. This CDR3 spans 16 amino acids. Germline loops: CDR1 SGHKS, CDR2 YYEKEE (reference sequence). The CDR3 reads CASSLVASGSKDTQYF. CDR3 bases: TGTGCCAGCAGCTTGGTGGCTAGCGGGAGTAAGGATACGCAGTATTTT.

In its sample, this clone was seen once. This CDR3 reads CASSLDGRTNEKLFF. The CDR3 region has the DNA TGCGCCAGCAGCTTGGACGGCAGGACTAATGAAAAACTGTTTTTT. The V call is TRBV5-1, the J call TRBJ1-4; D call uncertain. The CDR3 length is 15 residues. The V gene's germline CDR1 is SGHRS and CDR2 YFSETQ. The germline V and J ends were trimmed by 0 bases and 2 bases, with 8 bases remaining between them. Filled out from reference TRBV5-1 and TRBJ1-4, the complete variable domain reads KAGVTQTPRYLIKTRGQQVTLSCSPISGHRSVSWYQQTPGQGLQFLFEYFSETQRNKGNFPGRFSGRQFSNSRSEMNVSTLELGDSALYLCASSLDGRTNEKLFFGSGTQLSVL.

CDR3 coding DNA: TGTGCCAGCTCACCACCGTCGGTTGCAGAGACCCAGTACTTC. It codes for CASSPPSVAETQYF. The chain couples TRBV18 to TRBJ2-5; D gene unclear. With 0 bases removed from V and 4 bases from J, the gap between germline ends came to 9 bases. The CDR3 spans 14 residues. Germline lookup yields CDR1 KGHSH and CDR2 LQKENI.

The chain recombines TRBV5-1 with TRBJ2-7; perhaps TRBD1 as D (6 bases). This CDR3 has 16 residues. V was pared by 0 bases and J by 5 bases, with 18 bases between. Germline V lookup: CDR1 SGHRS, CDR2 YFSETQ. In DNA form, the CDR3 reads TGCGCCAGCAGCTTGGCCGGGTGGGGGCGGCTGGACGAGCAGTACTTC. This encodes CASSLAGWGRLDEQYF.

The genes are TRBV6-1 and TRBJ2-7, with D maybe TRBD2 (5 bases). The germline V and J ends were trimmed by 3 bases and 1 base, with 16 bases remaining between them. CDR3 length: 16 amino acids. CDR1 MNHNS and CDR2 SASEGT come from the germline V gene. CDR3 DNA sequence: TGTGCCAGCAGTGAGGACTCACAAAGCCCGTCCTACGAGCAGTACTTC. This encodes CASSEDSQSPSYEQYF.

The rearrangement joins TRBV5-1 to TRBJ2-5; D remains ambiguous. This CDR3 region has 12 residues. Germline assignment: CDR1 SGHRS and CDR2 YFSETQ. The V gene lost 4 bases and the J gene lost 0 bases, with 4 bases spanning the gap. CDR3 coding DNA: TGCGCCAGCAGCAGTTACCAAGAGACCCAGTACTTC. Protein sequence: CASSSYQETQYF.

This clone was detected only once. The rearrangement uses TRBV6-5 and TRBJ1-5, with unresolved D. The CDR3 loop spans 15 amino acids. Per the germline V gene, CDR1 is MNHEY and CDR2 is SVGAGI. Deletions cut 5 bases from V and 0 bases from J, with 11 bases between. CDR3 in DNA: TGTGCCAGCAGTAGAGACGTTTATAGCAATCAGCCCCAGCATTTT. Translated: CASSRDVYSNQPQHF.

CDR3 DNA: TGTGCCAGCAGCTTTACCGAGGCTAGCGGGACTGATGAGCAGTTCTTC. Residues: CASSFTEASGTDEQFF. The chain has TRBV11-2 and TRBJ2-1, with 9 bases lining up with TRBD2. V dropped 3 bases and J dropped 8; count of bases not matched to a gene: 11. CDR3 length equals 16 residues. Germline values: CDR1 SGHAT, CDR2 FQNNGV.

In DNA form, the CDR3 reads TGTGCCAGCAGTTTTGGGACCGGATATCAGTACTTC. Translated, it gives CASSFGTGYQYF. V gene TRBV28 combines with J gene TRBJ2-4; the D call may be TRBD1 or TRBD2 (5 bases each). This CDR3 region has 12 residues. From germline, CDR1 is MDHEN and CDR2 SYDVKM. The V end was cut by 3 bases, the J end by 12 bases, with 12 bases between. The full variable domain, its missing parts supplied by reference TRBV28 and TRBJ2-4, is DVKVTQSSRYLVKRTGEKVFLECVQDMDHENMFWYRQDPGLGLRLIYFSYDVKMKEKGDIPEGYSVSREKKERFSLILESASTNQTSMYLCASSFGTGYQYFGAGTRLSVL.

DNA of the CDR3: TGTGCCAGCAGCCAAGATTTGACGGGGGGGAACACCGGGGAGCTGTTTTTT. This gives the protein CASSQDLTGGNTGELFF. This chain uses TRBV3-1 (or the pseudogene TRBV3-2) with TRBJ2-2, with 7 bases identical to TRBD2. This CDR3 contains 17 residues. In germline, CDR1 is LGHDT, CDR2 YNNKEL (reference sequence). After removal of 0 bases from V and 1 base from J, the junction contained 5 bases not matched to a gene.

This sequence joins TRBV4-3 and TRBJ2-1; D remains ambiguous. Germline CDR1 is LGHNA and CDR2 is YSLEER. CDR3 size: 11 residues. Trimming stripped 1 base from V and 10 bases from J, with 5 bases between. The CDR3 nucleotides are TGCGCCAGCAGCCAAGGGTGGGAGCAGTTCTTC. Protein product: CASSQGWEQFF.

This chain connects TRBV4-2 to TRBJ1-2; D may be TRBD1 (6 bases). Germline lookup yields CDR1 LGHNA and CDR2 YNFKEQ. V gave up 2 bases and J gave up 4 bases, with 14 bases separating them. This CDR3 comprises 15 residues. The CDR3 bases are TGTGCCAGCAGCCAACCACGGGGGCTGGGCTATGGCTACACCTTC. Amino acids: CASSQPRGLGYGYTF.

The chain carries TRBV29-1 and TRBJ2-7, with D perhaps TRBD1 (6 bases). Germline V gene data show CDR1 as SQVTM and CDR2 as ANQGSEA. Between the trimmed V and J ends, which lost 5 bases and 3 bases, there was a span of 14 bases. The CDR3 is 13 residues long. Here the CDR3 DNA reads TGCAGCGTTCAGGGGCGCTGGGACTACGAGCAGTACTTC. Translating gives CSVQGRWDYEQYF.

J is TRBJ1-2 and V is TRBV10-3; no firm D call. CDR3 length: 15 amino acids. Trimming removed 0 bases from V and 1 base from J, with 9 bases in between. Germline V gene lookup returns CDR1 ENHRY and CDR2 SYGVKD. CDR3 in DNA: TGTGCCATCAGTGAGTCGATCCAATTTAACTATGGCTACACCTTC. Translated: CAISESIQFNYGYTF.

This clone was found once. The chain recombines TRBV28 with TRBJ2-1, with a possible D match to TRBD2 (6 bases). CDR1 is MDHEN and CDR2 is SYDVKM in the germline V gene. Trimming cost V 3 bases and J 3 bases, with 12 bases left between them. There are 15 residues in the CDR3. The CDR3 loop is CASSFGGRLYNEQFF. Here the CDR3 DNA reads TGTGCCAGCAGTTTTGGGGGGAGACTCTACAATGAGCAGTTCTTC. Combining the CDR3 with reference TRBV28 and TRBJ2-1 gives the whole variable domain DVKVTQSSRYLVKRTGEKVFLECVQDMDHENMFWYRQDPGLGLRLIYFSYDVKMKEKGDIPEGYSVSREKKERFSLILESASTNQTSMYLCASSFGGRLYNEQFFGPGTRLTVL.

The rearrangement joins TRBV7-9 to TRBJ2-7; the D gene is possibly TRBD1 (5 bases). The CDR3 covers 13 residues. The germline V gene has CDR1 SEHNR and CDR2 FQNEAQ (reference sequence). V was cut by 5 bases and J by 1 base, with 9 bases left in between. The CDR3 nucleotides are TGTGCCAGCAGCCCCTCAGGGTCCTACGAGCAGTACTTC. It yields the protein CASSPSGSYEQYF.

CDR3 in DNA: TGTGCCAGCAGCTTGGGGGGACCGGACACAGATACGCAGTATTTT. Translation: CASSLGGPDTDTQYF. The chain joins TRBV5-6 to TRBJ2-3; D is possibly TRBD1 or TRBD2 (5 bases each). CDR1 SGHDT and CDR2 YYEEEE come from the germline V gene. The CDR3 length is 15 residues. V was trimmed by 0 bases and J by 2 bases, leaving 10 bases between them.

In its sample, this clone was seen once. The chain recombines TRBV6-2 or TRBV6-3 with TRBJ2-7, with D uncertain. Looked up from germline, CDR1 is MNHEY and CDR2 is SVGEGT. The CDR3 sequence is 10 residues long. V was pared by 6 bases and J by 7 bases, with 7 bases between. In nucleotides, the CDR3 is TGTGCCAGCAGCCCGGAGGAGCAGTACTTC. Translating gives CASSPEEQYF.

This chain connects TRBV11-3 to TRBJ2-1; tentative D call: TRBD2 (5 bases). This CDR3 contains 12 residues. Germline V CDR1 and CDR2: SGHNT, YENEEA. Trimming took 5 bases from V and 9 from J, leaving 11 bases between them. The CDR3, as DNA: TGTGCCAGCAGCACTTCCGCGGGTGAGCAGTTCTTC. Protein sequence: CASSTSAGEQFF.